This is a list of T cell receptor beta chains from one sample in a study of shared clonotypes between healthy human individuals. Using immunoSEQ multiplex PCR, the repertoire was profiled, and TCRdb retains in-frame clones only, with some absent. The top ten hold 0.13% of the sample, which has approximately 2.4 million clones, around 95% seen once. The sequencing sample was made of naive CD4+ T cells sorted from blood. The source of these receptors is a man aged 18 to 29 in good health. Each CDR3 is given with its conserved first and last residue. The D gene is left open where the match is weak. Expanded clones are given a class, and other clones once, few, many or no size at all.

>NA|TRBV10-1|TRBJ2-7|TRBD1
CASRLGQGTYEQYF
TGCGCCAGCAGACTAGGACAGGGGACCTACGAGCAGTACTTC
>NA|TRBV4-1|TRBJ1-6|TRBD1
CASSLNTGDNSPLHF
TGCGCCAGCAGCTTAAATACAGGGGATAATTCACCCCTCCACTTT
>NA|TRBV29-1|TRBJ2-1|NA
CSAPTRNEQFF
TGCAGCGCGCCGACCCGGAATGAGCAGTTCTTC
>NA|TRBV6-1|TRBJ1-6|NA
CASSDDPSGRGDSPLHF
TGTGCCAGCAGTGACGATCCTTCCGGCAGGGGAGATTCACCCCTCCACTTT
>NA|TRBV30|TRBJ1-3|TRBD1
CAAPGQGAVGNTIYF
TGTGCCGCCCCGGGACAGGGGGCGGTTGGAAACACCATATATTTT
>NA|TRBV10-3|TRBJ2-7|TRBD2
CAISRLAGTYEQYF
TGTGCCATCAGTCGACTAGCGGGTACCTACGAGCAGTACTTC
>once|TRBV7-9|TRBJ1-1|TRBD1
CASSWWDREGTEAFF
TGTGCCAGCAGCTGGTGGGACAGGGAAGGAACTGAAGCTTTCTTT
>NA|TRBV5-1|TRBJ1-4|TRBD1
CASSRGQGSTNEKLFF
TGCGCCAGCAGCCGGGGACAGGGGTCAACTAATGAAAAACTGTTTTTT
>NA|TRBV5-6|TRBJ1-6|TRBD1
CASSLAGTGGNSPLHF
TGTGCCAGCAGCCTTGCCGGGACAGGGGGAAATTCACCCCTCCACTTT
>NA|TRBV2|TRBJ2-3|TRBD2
CASSQLAGLTDTQYF
TGTGCCAGCAGCCAACTAGCGGGCCTCACAGATACGCAGTATTTT
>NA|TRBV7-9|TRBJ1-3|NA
CASSFPPGNTIYF
TGTGCCAGCAGCTTCCCCCCCGGAAACACCATATATTTT
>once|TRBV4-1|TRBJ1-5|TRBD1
CASSQDRQGRTQPQHF
TGCGCCAGCAGCCAAGACCGACAGGGACGTACTCAGCCCCAGCATTTT
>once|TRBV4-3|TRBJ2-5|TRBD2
CASSQGLAGGQETQYF
TGCGCCAGCAGCCAAGGGCTAGCGGGAGGGCAAGAGACCCAGTACTTC
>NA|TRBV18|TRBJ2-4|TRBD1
CASSPAQGAQDIQYF
TGTGCCAGCTCCCCCGCACAGGGGGCGCAGGACATTCAGTACTTC
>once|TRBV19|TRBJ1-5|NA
CASSILTVSNQPQHF
TGTGCCAGTAGTATATTGACTGTTAGCAATCAGCCCCAGCATTTT
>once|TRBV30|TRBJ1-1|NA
CAWSVDVMNTEAFF
TGTGCCTGGAGTGTAGACGTTATGAACACTGAAGCTTTCTTT
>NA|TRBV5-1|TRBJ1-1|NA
CASSFSSAGTEAFF
TGCGCCAGCAGCTTTTCATCCGCGGGGACTGAAGCTTTCTTT
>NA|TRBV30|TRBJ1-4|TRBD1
CAWNGQGGEKLFF
TGTGCCTGGAACGGACAGGGAGGTGAAAAACTGTTTTTT
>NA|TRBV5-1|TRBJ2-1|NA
CASSLTGNRDSEQFF
TGCGCCAGCAGCTTGACAGGTAATCGAGATAGTGAGCAGTTCTTC
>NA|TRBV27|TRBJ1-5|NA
CASSLRGFSNQPQHF
TGTGCCAGCAGTTTAAGAGGGTTTAGCAATCAGCCCCAGCATTTT
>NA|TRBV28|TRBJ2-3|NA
CVVAGANTDTQYF
TGTGTCGTTGCCGGCGCCAACACAGATACGCAGTATTTT
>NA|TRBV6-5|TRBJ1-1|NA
CASSYGNWVMNTEAFF
TGTGCCAGCAGTTACGGAAATTGGGTAATGAACACTGAAGCTTTCTTT
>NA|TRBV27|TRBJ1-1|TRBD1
CASSPRTGTGKAFF
TGTGCCAGCAGTCCACGGACAGGGACGGGGAAAGCTTTCTTT
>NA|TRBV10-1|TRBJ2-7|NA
CASSTTGTLGAYEQYF
TGCGCCAGCAGTACCACAGGGACCCTAGGAGCCTACGAGCAGTACTTC
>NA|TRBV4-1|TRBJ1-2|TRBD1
CASSQDWTGYGYTF
TGCGCCAGCAGCCAAGACTGGACAGGATACGGCTACACCTTC
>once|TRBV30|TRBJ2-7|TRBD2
CAWSVGLDSYEQYF
TGTGCCTGGAGTGTAGGACTAGACAGCTACGAGCAGTACTTC
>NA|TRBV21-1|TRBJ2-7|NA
CASSTSQRTRSYEQYF
TGTGCCAGCAGCACCTCGCAGAGGACTAGATCCTACGAGCAGTACTTC
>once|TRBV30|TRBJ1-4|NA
CAWSVREKLFF
TGTGCCTGGAGTGTACGTGAAAAACTGTTTTTT
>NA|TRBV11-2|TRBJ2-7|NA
CASGARYEQYF
TGTGCCAGCGGCGCCCGTTACGAGCAGTACTTC
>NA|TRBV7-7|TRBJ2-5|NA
CASSDRVSETQYF
TGTGCTAGCAGCGACCGGGTTTCAGAGACCCAGTACTTC
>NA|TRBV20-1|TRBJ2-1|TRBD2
CSSSGGHEQFF
TGCAGTTCCTCGGGGGGACATGAGCAGTTCTTC
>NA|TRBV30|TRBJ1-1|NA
CAWIGRAEAFF
TGTGCCTGGATTGGCAGGGCTGAAGCTTTCTTT
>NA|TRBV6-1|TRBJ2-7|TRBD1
CAGSSGQVPYEQYF
TGTGCCGGGAGTTCGGGACAGGTTCCCTACGAGCAGTACTTC
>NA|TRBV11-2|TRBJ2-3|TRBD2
CASSPRGSGYFGGDTQYF
TGTGCCAGCAGCCCCCGTGGTAGCGGGTATTTTGGGGGAGATACGCAGTATTTT
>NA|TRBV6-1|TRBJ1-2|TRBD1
CASSPPGTAYGYTF
TGTGCCAGCAGCCCCCCCGGGACAGCCTATGGCTACACCTTC
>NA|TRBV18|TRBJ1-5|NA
CASSAYSQPQHF
TGTGCCAGCTCCGCCTACAGTCAGCCCCAGCATTTT
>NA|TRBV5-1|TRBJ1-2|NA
CASSLNAGTAYGYTF
TGCGCCAGCAGCTTAAACGCCGGGACTGCCTATGGCTACACCTTC
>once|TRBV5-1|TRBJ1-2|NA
CASDFNGGYGYTF
TGCGCCAGCGATTTTAACGGCGGCTATGGCTACACCTTC
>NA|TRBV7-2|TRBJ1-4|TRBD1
CASSPWTGGLIANEKLFF
TGTGCCAGCAGCCCTTGGACAGGGGGCTTAATAGCTAATGAAAAACTGTTTTTT
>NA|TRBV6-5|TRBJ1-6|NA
CASSYSTDPSALHF
TGTGCCAGCAGTTACTCGACCGACCCTTCTGCCCTCCACTTT
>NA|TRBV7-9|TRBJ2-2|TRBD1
CASSFRQGSTGELFF
TGTGCCAGCAGCTTCAGACAGGGAAGCACCGGGGAGCTGTTTTTT
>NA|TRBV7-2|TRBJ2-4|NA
CASTSAGAKNIQYF
TGTGCCAGCACCTCCGCGGGGGCCAAAAACATTCAGTACTTC
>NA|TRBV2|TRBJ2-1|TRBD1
CASRIGQGPYNEQFF
TGTGCCAGCAGGATAGGACAGGGACCCTACAATGAGCAGTTCTTC
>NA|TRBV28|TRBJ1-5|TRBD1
CASSLSPRPGTGVNQPQHF
TGTGCCAGCAGTTTATCCCCGCGTCCCGGGACAGGGGTCAATCAGCCCCAGCATTTT
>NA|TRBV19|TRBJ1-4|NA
CASQLATNEKLFF
TGTGCCAGCCAGCTAGCAACTAATGAAAAACTGTTTTTT
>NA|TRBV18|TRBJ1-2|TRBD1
CASSPGQEGGYTF
TGTGCCAGCTCACCAGGACAGGAGGGGGGCTACACCTTC
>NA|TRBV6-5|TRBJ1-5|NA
CASSYLQGKNQPQHF
TGTGCCAGCAGTTACTTACAGGGCAAGAATCAGCCCCAGCATTTT
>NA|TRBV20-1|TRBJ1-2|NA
CSAREGVGYTF
TGCAGTGCTAGAGAAGGGGTCGGCTACACCTTC
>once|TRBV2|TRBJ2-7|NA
CASSDGRGSYEQYF
TGTGCCAGCAGTGATGGCAGGGGCAGCTACGAGCAGTACTTC
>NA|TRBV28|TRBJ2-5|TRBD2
CASSFWLAGEETQYF
TGTGCCAGCAGTTTTTGGCTAGCGGGGGAAGAGACCCAGTACTTC
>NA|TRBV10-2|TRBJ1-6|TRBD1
CASSESDRGYNSPLHF
TGCGCCAGCAGTGAGTCGGACAGGGGATATAATTCACCCCTCCACTTT
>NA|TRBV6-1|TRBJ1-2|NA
CASSEPTTYGYTF
TGTGCCAGCAGTGAACCTACTACTTATGGCTACACCTTC
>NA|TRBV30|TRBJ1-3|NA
CAWSPTGSGNTIYF
TGTGCCTGGAGCCCGACAGGCTCTGGAAACACCATATATTTT
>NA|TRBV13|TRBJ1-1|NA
CASSAIGLGTPNTEAFF
TGTGCCAGCAGCGCGATTGGCCTCGGGACTCCGAACACTGAAGCTTTCTTT